This T cell receptor (beta chain) was captured by sequencing in a study of blood T cell repertoires in COVID-19 (dated by TCRdb to between 2020 and 2021). Regarding the research as a whole: Samples covering the acute and convalescent phases of COVID-19 were provided by collaborators in the United States, Italy and Spain. The material from the prospective study consisted of cDNA or gDNA derived from T cells, B-cell-depleted T cells, or PBMCs. The dataset comprised deeply sampled blood TCRbeta repertoires from subjects exposed to, actively infected with, or recovered from COVID-19. A freely available public database, intended as a resource for researchers studying the immune response to SARS-CoV-2, is where the repertoires were released. Samples came from the ongoing ImmuneRACE study (first 160 participants) plus 1,254 subjects from 6 global collaborators. Nearly every sample came with metadata listing a de-identified subject ID, COVID-19 status, age in years and sex. Where available, HLA class I and class II types were obtained from metadata supplied by the sample provider rather than from assay-based typing.

This clone was detected only once. The clone's antigen remains unknown. Base qualities are not at hand, and no much larger clone is one base apart. Taken from the germline V gene, the CDR1 and CDR2 loops are MNHEY and SVGAGI. Inclusive of the bounding cysteine and phenylalanine, the CDR3 is 15 residues long. Just the 45-base CDR3 DNA is kept, in frame starting at base 1. Germline trimming: 7 bases from V, 5 bases from J; junction bases outside gene matches: 11. The collaborating institutions used their own protocols to collect whole blood in K2EDTA tubes. For TCRbeta analysis, collaborators shipped samples as frozen whole blood, isolated PBMCs, or DNA extracted from either of those sample types. TCRbeta CDR3 regions were amplified from genomic DNA by means of the immunoSEQ Assay, a bias-controlled multiplex PCR. On the authors' methods: The number of nucleated cells in each sample was estimated from the amplification of reference gene primers within the assay. To quantify the absolute abundance of each unique TCRbeta CDR3 rearrangement, sequence reads were collapsed and filtered. For each sample, productive Simpson clonality was calculated as the square root of Simpson's diversity index over productive rearrangements. Entries here come from immuneACCESS through TCRdb and include only in-frame sequences with V and J called. Some clones fail to appear in such tables; in the studies checked, an unresolved V gene covers under half of the shortfall, and the cause of the remainder is unknown. V and J calls and clone size are given by that table; D and trimming were obtained from the DNA. For this sample there are 120,000 or so clones; 88% appear just once. The top ten clones comprise roughly 7.6% of the sample.

What the study reported, not specific to this receptor: Clinical and demographic metadata were provided uncurated, with the amount varying by source and participant.

The TCR was taken from a man aged 45-65 years with acute or convalescent COVID-19. The chain links TRBV6-5 with TRBJ2-7; 10 bases in between match TRBD1. The sequencing input was peripheral blood. Here is the DNA: TGTGCCAGCACCTATGGTGGGACAGGGGAAGACGAGCAGTACTTC. It specifies CASTYGGTGEDEQYF.